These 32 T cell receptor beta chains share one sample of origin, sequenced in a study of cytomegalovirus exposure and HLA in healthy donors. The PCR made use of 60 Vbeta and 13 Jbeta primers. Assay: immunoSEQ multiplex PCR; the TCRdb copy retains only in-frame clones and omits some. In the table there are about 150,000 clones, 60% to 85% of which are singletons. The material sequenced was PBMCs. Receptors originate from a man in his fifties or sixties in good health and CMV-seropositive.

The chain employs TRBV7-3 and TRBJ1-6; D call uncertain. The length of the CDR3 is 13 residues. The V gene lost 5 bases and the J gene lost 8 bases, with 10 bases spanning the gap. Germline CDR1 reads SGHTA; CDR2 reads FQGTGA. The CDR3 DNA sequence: TGTGCCAGCAGCCCCGGAGGAGATTCACCCCTCCACTTT. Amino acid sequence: CASSPGGDSPLHF. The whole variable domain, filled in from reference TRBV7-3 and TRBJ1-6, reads GAGVSQTPSNKVTEKGKYVELRCDPISGHTALYWYRQSLGQGPEFLIYFQGTGAADDSGLPNDRFFAVRPEGSVSTLKIQRTERGDSAVYLCASSPGGDSPLHFGNGTRLTVT.

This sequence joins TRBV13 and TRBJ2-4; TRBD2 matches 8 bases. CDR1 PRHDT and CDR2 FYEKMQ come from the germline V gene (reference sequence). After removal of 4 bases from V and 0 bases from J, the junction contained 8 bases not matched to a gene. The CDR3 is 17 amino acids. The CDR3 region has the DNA TGTGCCAGCAGCTCAGAGGGTACTAGCGGAGCCAAAAACATTCAGTACTTC. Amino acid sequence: CASSSEGTSGAKNIQYF.

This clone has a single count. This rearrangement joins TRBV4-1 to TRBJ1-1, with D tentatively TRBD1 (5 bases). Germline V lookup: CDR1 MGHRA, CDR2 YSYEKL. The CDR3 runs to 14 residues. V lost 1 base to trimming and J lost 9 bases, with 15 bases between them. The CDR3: CASSQAGTRRQAFF. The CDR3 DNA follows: TGCGCCAGCAGCCAAGCCGGGACTAGGCGACAAGCTTTCTTT.

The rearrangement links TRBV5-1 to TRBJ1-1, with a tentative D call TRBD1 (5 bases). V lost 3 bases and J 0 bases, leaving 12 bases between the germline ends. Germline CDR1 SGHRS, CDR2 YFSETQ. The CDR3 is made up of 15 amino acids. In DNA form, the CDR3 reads TGCGCCAGCAGCTGGGCTGGGACTCTGAACACTGAAGCTTTCTTT. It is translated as CASSWAGTLNTEAFF.

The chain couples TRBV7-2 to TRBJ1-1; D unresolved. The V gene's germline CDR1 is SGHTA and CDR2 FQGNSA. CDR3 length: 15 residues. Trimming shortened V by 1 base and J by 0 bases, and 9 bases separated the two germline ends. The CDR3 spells CASSLGGSLNTEAFF. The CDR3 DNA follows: TGTGCCAGCAGCTTAGGTGGCAGTTTGAACACTGAAGCTTTCTTT.

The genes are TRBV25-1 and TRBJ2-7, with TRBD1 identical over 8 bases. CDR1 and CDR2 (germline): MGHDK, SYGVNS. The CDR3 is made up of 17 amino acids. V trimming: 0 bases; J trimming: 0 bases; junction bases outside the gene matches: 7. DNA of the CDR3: TGTGCCAGCAGTGAATATACCGGGACAGGAAACTCCTACGAGCAGTACTTC. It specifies CASSEYTGTGNSYEQYF.

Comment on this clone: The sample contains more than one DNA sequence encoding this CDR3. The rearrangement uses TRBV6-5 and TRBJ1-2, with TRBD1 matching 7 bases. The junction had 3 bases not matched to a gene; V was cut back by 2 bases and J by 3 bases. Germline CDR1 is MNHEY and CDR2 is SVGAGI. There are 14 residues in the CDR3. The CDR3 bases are TGTGCCAGCAGTTACCGGCAGGGGGACTATGGCTACACCTTC. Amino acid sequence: CASSYRQGDYGYTF.

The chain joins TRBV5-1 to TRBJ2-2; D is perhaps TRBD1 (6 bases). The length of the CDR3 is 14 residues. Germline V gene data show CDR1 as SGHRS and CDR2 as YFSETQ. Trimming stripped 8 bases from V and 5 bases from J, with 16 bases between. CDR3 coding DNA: TGCGCCAGTTCCAGGGCAGGGGATACCGGGGAGCTGTTTTTT. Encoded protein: CASSRAGDTGELFF.

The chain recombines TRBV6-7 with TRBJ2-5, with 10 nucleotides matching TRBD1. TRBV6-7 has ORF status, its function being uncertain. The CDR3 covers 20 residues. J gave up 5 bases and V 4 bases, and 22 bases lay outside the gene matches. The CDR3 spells CASSCFSGTGETLIGETQYF. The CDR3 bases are TGTGCCAGCAGTTGCTTTTCAGGGACAGGGGAAACACTTATCGGGGAGACCCAGTACTTC.

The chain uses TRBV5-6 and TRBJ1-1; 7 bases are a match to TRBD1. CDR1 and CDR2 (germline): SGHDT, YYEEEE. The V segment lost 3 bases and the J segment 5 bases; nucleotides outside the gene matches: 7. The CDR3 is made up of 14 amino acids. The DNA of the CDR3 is TGTGCCAGCAGCTGGAAAGGGGGCTTGACTGAAGCTTTCTTT. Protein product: CASSWKGGLTEAFF.

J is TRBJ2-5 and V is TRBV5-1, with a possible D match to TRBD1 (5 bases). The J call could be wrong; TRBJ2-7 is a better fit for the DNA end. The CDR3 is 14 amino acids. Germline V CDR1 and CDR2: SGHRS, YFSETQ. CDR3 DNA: TGCGCCAGCAGCTTTAGGGGCAACCCCTACGAGCAGTACTTC. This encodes CASSFRGNPYEQYF.

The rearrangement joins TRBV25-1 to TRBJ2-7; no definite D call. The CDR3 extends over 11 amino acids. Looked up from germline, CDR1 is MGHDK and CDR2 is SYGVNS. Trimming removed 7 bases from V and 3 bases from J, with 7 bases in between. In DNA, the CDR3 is TGTGCCAGCATCAAAAACTACGAGCAGTACTTC. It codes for CASIKNYEQYF.

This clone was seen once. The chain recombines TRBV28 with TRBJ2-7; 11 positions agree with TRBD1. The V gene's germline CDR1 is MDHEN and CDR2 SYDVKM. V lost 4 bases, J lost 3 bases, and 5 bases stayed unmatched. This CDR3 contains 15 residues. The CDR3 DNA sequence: TGTGCCAGCAGTTCCCCCGGGACAGGGGGCTACGAGCAGTACTTC. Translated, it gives CASSSPGTGGYEQYF.

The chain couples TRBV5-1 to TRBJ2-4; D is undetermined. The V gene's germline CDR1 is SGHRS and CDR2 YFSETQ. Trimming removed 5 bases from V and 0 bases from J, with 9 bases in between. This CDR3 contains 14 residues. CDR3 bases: TGCGCCAGCAGTAGTAACTCAGCCAAAAACATTCAGTACTTC. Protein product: CASSSNSAKNIQYF.

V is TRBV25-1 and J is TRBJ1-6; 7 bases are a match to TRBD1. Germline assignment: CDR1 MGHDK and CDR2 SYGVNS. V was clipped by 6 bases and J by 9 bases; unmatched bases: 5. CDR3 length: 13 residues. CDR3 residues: CASSDHRGSPLHF. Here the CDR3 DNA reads TGTGCCAGCAGCGACCACAGGGGTTCACCCCTCCACTTT.

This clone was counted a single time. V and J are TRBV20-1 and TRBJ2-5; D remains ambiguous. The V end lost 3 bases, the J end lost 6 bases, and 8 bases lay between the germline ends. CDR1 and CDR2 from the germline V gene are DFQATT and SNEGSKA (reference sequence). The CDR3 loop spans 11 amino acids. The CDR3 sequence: CSASSEKTQYF. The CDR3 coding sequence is TGCAGTGCTAGTTCCGAGAAGACCCAGTACTTC.

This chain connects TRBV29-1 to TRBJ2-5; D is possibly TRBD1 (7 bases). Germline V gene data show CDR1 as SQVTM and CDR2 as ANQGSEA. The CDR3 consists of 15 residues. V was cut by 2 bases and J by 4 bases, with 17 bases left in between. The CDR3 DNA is TGCAGCGTTGAACCCCCCGGGACAGCGGGAGAGACCCAGTACTTC. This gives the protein CSVEPPGTAGETQYF.

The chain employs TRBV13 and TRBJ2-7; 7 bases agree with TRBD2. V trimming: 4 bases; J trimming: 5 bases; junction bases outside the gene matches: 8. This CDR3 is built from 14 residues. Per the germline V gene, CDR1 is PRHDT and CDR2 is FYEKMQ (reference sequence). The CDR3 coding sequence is TGTGCCAGCAGCTATTTTCTAGCGGTTAACGAGCAGTACTTC. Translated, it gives CASSYFLAVNEQYF.

The CDR3 spells CASSLDRENTGELFF. The CDR3 DNA is TGTGCCAGCAGCTTGGACAGGGAGAACACCGGGGAGCTGTTTTTT. The J gene is TRBJ2-2, the V gene TRBV5-4, with D perhaps TRBD1 (6 bases). V was trimmed by 0 bases and J by 1 base, leaving 7 bases between them. Germline V gene data show CDR1 as SGHNT and CDR2 as YYREEE (reference sequence). The CDR3 contains 15 residues.

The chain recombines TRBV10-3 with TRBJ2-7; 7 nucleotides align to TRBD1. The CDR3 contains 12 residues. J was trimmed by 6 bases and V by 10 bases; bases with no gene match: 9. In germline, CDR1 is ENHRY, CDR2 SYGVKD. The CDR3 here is CATGQELGEQYF. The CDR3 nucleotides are TGTGCCACCGGACAGGAATTGGGCGAGCAGTACTTC.

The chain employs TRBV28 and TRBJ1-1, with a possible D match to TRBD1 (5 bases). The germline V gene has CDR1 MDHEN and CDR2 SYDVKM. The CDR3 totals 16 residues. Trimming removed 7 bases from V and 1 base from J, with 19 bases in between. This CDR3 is CASTPLPARENTEAFF. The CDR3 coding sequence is TGTGCCAGCACTCCCCTCCCAGCCAGGGAGAACACTGAAGCTTTCTTT.

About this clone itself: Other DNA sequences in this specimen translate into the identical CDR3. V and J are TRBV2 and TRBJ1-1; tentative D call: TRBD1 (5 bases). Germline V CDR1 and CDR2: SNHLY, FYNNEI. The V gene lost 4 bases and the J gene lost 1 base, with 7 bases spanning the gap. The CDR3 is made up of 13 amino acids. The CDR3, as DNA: TGTGCCAGCAGTGTCCAGGGGAACACTGAAGCTTTCTTT. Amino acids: CASSVQGNTEAFF.

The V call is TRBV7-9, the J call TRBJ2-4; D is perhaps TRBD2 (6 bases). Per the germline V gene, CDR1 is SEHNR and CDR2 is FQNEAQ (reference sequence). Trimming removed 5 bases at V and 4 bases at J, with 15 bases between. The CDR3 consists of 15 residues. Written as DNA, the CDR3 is TGTGCCAGCAGCGCCCTGGGGGGATCGAAAAACATTCAGTACTTC. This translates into CASSALGGSKNIQYF.

The CDR3 DNA follows: TGTGCCATCAGGCCGGACAGGGGAGGACATTCACCCCTCCACTTT. Protein product: CAIRPDRGGHSPLHF. The chain couples TRBV10-3 to TRBJ1-6; TRBD1 matches 9 bases. CDR3 length equals 15 residues. The V gene end was trimmed by 6 bases and the J gene end by 8 bases; junction bases not matched to a gene: 8. Germline V CDR1 and CDR2: ENHRY, SYGVKD.

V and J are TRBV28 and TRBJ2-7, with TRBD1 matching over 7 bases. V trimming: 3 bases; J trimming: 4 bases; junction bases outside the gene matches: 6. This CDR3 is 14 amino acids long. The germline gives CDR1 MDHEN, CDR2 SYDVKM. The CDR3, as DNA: TGTGCCAGCAGTTTCTCTGACAGGGCTTACGAGCAGTACTTC. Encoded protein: CASSFSDRAYEQYF.

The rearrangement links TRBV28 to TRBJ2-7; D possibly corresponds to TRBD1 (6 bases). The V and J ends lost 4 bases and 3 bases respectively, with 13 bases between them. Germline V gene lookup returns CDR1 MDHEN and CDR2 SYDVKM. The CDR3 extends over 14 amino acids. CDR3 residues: CASSWAGVSYEQYF. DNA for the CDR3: TGTGCCAGCAGTTGGGCAGGGGTAAGCTACGAGCAGTACTTC.

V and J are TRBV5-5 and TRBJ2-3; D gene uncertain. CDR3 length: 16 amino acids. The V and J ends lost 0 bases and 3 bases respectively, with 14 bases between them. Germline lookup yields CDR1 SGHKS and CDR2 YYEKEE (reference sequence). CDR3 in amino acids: CASSLDLTDQTDTQYF. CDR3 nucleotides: TGTGCCAGCAGCTTGGATTTGACTGATCAAACAGATACGCAGTATTTT.

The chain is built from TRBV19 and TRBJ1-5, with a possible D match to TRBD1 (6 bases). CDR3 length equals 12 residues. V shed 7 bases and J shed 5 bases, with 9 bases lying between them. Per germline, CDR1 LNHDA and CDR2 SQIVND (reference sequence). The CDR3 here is CASTTGYQPQHF. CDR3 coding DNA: TGTGCCAGTACCACAGGGTATCAGCCCCAGCATTTT. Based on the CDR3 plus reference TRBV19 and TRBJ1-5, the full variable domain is DGGITQSPKYLFRKEGQNVTLSCEQNLNHDAMYWYRQDPGQGLRLIYYSQIVNDFQKGDIAEGYSVSREKKESFPLTVTSAQKNPTAFYLCASTTGYQPQHFGDGTRLSIL.

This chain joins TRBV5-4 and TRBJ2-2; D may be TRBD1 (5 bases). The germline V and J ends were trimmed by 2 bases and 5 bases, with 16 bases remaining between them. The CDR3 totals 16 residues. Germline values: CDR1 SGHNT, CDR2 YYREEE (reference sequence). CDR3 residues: CASSLNAAGWTGELFF. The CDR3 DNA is TGTGCCAGCAGCTTAAATGCTGCAGGGTGGACCGGGGAGCTGTTTTTT. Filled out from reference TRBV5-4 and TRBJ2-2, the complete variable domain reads ETGVTQSPTHLIKTRGQQVTLRCSSQSGHNTVSWYQQALGQGPQFIFQYYREEENGRGNFPPRFSGLQFPNYSSELNVNALELDDSALYLCASSLNAAGWTGELFFGEGSRLTVL.

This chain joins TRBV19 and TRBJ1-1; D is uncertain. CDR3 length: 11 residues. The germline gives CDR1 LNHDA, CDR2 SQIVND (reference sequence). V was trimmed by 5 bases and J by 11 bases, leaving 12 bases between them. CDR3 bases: TGTGCCAGTAGTCCACTTATCAGGGCTTTCTTT. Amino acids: CASSPLIRAFF. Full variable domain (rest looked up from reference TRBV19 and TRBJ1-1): DGGITQSPKYLFRKEGQNVTLSCEQNLNHDAMYWYRQDPGQGLRLIYYSQIVNDFQKGDIAEGYSVSREKKESFPLTVTSAQKNPTAFYLCASSPLIRAFFGQGTRLTVV.

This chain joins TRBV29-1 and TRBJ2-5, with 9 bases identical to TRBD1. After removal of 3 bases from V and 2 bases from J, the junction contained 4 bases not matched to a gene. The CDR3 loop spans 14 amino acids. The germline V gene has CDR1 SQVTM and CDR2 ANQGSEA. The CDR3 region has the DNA TGCAGCGTTGATTCGGACAGGGGACAAGAGACCCAGTACTTC. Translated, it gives CSVDSDRGQETQYF.

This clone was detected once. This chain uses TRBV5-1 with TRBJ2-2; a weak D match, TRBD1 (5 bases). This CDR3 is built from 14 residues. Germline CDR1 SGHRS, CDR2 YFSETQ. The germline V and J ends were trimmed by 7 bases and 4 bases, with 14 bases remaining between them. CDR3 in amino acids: CASFQGLGTGELFF. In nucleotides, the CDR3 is TGCGCCAGCTTCCAGGGCTTGGGCACCGGGGAGCTGTTTTTT.